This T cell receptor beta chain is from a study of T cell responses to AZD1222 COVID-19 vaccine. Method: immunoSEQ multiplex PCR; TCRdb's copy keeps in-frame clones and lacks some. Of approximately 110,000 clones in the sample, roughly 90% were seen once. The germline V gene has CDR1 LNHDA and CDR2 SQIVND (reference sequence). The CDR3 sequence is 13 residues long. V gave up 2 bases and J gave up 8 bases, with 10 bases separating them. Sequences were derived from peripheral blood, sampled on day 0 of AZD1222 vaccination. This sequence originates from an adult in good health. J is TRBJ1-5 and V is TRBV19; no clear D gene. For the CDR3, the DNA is TGTGCCAGTAGTATATCGGGAAATGAGCCCCAGCATTTT. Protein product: CASSISGNEPQHF.